What follows are 19 T cell receptor beta chains derived from one specimen sequenced in a study of blood T cell repertoires in COVID-19. Using immunoSEQ multiplex PCR, the repertoire was profiled, and TCRdb retains in-frame clones only, with some absent. The sample has 200,000 to 300,000 clones; 88% are singletons. The material sequenced was peripheral blood. Receptor source: a man older than 75 with acute or convalescent COVID-19.

The J gene is TRBJ2-3, the V gene TRBV5-1, with 9 bases identical to TRBD2. Germline lookup yields CDR1 SGHRS and CDR2 YFSETQ. The ends lost 3 bases at V and 6 bases at J; junction bases unmatched: 11. CDR3 length equals 16 residues. This CDR3 reads CASSSNGLAGSDTQYF. The DNA for the CDR3 is TGCGCCAGCAGCTCCAACGGGCTAGCGGGGTCGGATACGCAGTATTTT.

A few counts support this clone. This rearrangement joins TRBV27 to TRBJ2-6, with a tentative D call TRBD2 (6 bases). V lost 5 bases, J lost 3 bases, and 23 bases lay in between. Germline V gene lookup returns CDR1 MNHEY and CDR2 SMNVEV (reference sequence). The CDR3 runs 19 residues. The DNA of the CDR3 is TGTGCCAGCAGTCCTTCTAGCGCGGTCGGTAGCTATGGGGCCAACGTCCTGACTTTC. The encoded protein is CASSPSSAVGSYGANVLTF.

J is TRBJ2-7 and V is TRBV7-9; 9 nucleotides match TRBD1. Per germline, CDR1 SEHNR and CDR2 FQNEAQ (reference sequence). CDR3 size: 14 residues. With V trimmed by 4 bases and J by 5 bases, 6 bases remained unmatched. CDR3: CASSYRDRAHEQYF. CDR3 DNA sequence: TGTGCCAGCAGCTATCGGGACAGGGCCCACGAGCAGTACTTC. The complete variable domain, with remaining parts taken from reference TRBV7-9 and TRBJ2-7, reads DTGVSQNPRHKITKRGQNVTFRCDPISEHNRLYWYRQTLGQGPEFLTYFQNEAQLEKSRLLSDRFSAERPKGSFSTLEIQRTEQGDSAMYLCASSYRDRAHEQYFGPGTRLTVT.

The chain joins TRBV4-3 to TRBJ1-1; D possibly corresponds to TRBD1 (6 bases). V lost 0 bases, J lost 5 bases, and 16 bases lay in between. The germline CDR1 and CDR2 sequences are LGHNA and YSLEER. This CDR3 is built from 16 residues. DNA for the CDR3: TGCGCCAGCAGCCAAGAAAAGGGGGGGCTGCGAACTGAAGCTTTCTTT. Amino acid sequence: CASSQEKGGLRTEAFF.

J is TRBJ1-1 and V is TRBV14, with D perhaps TRBD1 (5 bases). V lost 1 base and J 2 bases, leaving 11 bases between the germline ends. In germline, CDR1 is SGHDN, CDR2 FVKESK. The length of the CDR3 is 15 residues. CDR3 bases: TGTGCCAGCAGCCAAGTCGGCAGGGCCAACACTGAAGCTTTCTTT. It is translated as CASSQVGRANTEAFF.

The V call is TRBV19, the J call TRBJ2-1, with D perhaps matching TRBD1 (6 bases). The CDR3 runs to 14 residues. Trimming took off 8 bases at V and 6 bases at J, with 17 bases between the two ends. The germline V gene encodes CDR1 LNHDA and CDR2 SQIVND (reference sequence). CDR3 loop: CASGPLGAPNEQFF. The CDR3 DNA reads as TGTGCCAGTGGTCCCTTGGGGGCCCCCAATGAGCAGTTCTTC.

The chain employs TRBV2 and TRBJ1-4; 7 bases are a match to TRBD1. Germline V gene sequence: CDR1 SNHLY, CDR2 FYNNEI. Trimming cost V 6 bases and J 1 base; bases outside gene matches: 5. This CDR3 is 15 amino acids long. CDR3 nucleotide sequence: TGTGCCAGCAGAGCCCAGGGGGTAACTAATGAAAAACTGTTTTTT. Protein sequence: CASRAQGVTNEKLFF.

The chain links TRBV19 to TRBJ1-1; the D is unclear. The CDR3 extends over 13 amino acids. The V gene's germline CDR1 is LNHDA and CDR2 SQIVND (reference sequence). V was clipped by 11 bases and J by 5 bases, with 18 bases between them. CDR3 in amino acids: CAGSEGPGTEAFF. The DNA for the CDR3 is TGTGCCGGGTCGGAGGGCCCGGGAACTGAAGCTTTCTTT.

The rearrangement joins TRBV15 to TRBJ1-4; the D is unclear. The CDR3 is 15 amino acids. V was pared by 0 bases and J by 8 bases, with 13 bases between. The germline V gene has CDR1 LNHNV and CDR2 YYDKDF (reference sequence). As DNA, the CDR3 is TGTGCCACCAGCAGAGATGGGAGGGAAGGGGAAAAACTGTTTTTT. It translates to CATSRDGREGEKLFF.

The chain combines TRBV18 with TRBJ1-2; perhaps TRBD1 as D (6 bases). V was clipped by 5 bases and J by 4 bases, with 14 bases between them. The CDR3 runs 14 residues. CDR1 is KGHSH and CDR2 is LQKENI in the germline V gene. CDR3 loop: CASSEAGESYGYTF. The CDR3 DNA reads as TGTGCCAGCTCAGAGGCAGGGGAGTCCTATGGCTACACCTTC. Combining the CDR3 with reference TRBV18 and TRBJ1-2 gives the whole variable domain NAGVMQNPRHLVRRRGQEARLRCSPMKGHSHVYWYRQLPEEGLKFMVYLQKENIIDESGMPKERFSAEFPKEGPSILRIQQVVRGDSAAYFCASSEAGESYGYTFGSGTRLTVV.

The chain uses TRBV20-1 and TRBJ2-7; no definite D call. Trimming shortened V by 3 bases and J by 0 bases, and 15 bases separated the two germline ends. Germline V gives CDR1 DFQATT, CDR2 SNEGSKA (reference sequence). The CDR3 is 15 residues long. CDR3 amino acids: CSASAATVSSYEQYF. In DNA, the CDR3 is TGCAGTGCTAGTGCCGCCACCGTTAGCTCCTACGAGCAGTACTTC.

V and J are TRBV3-1 (or the pseudogene TRBV3-2) and TRBJ2-7; D is ambiguous. The length of the CDR3 is 14 residues. V lost 1 base to trimming and J lost 1 base, with 8 bases between them. Germline-derived CDR1 and CDR2 are LGHDT and YNNKEL (reference sequence). The CDR3 region has the DNA TGTGCCAGCAGCCAAGGGTTCAGATCCTACGAGCAGTACTTC. Its protein is CASSQGFRSYEQYF.

The chain links TRBV19 to TRBJ1-1; 8 nucleotides line up with TRBD1. Trimming took 5 bases from V and 1 from J; bases not matched to a gene: 3. The CDR3 runs 14 residues. Per germline, CDR1 LNHDA and CDR2 SQIVND (reference sequence). CDR3 sequence reads: CASSWDRWNTEAFF. The CDR3 DNA reads as TGTGCCAGTAGTTGGGACAGGTGGAACACTGAAGCTTTCTTT. The full variable domain, completed using reference TRBV19 and TRBJ1-1, is DGGITQSPKYLFRKEGQNVTLSCEQNLNHDAMYWYRQDPGQGLRLIYYSQIVNDFQKGDIAEGYSVSREKKESFPLTVTSAQKNPTAFYLCASSWDRWNTEAFFGQGTRLTVV.

The V and J genes are TRBV7-9 and TRBJ1-2; weak D call: TRBD1 (6 bases). This CDR3 has 14 amino acids. The germline CDR1 and CDR2 sequences are SEHNR and FQNEAQ (reference sequence). The V and J ends lost 8 bases and 0 bases respectively, with 13 bases between them. The CDR3 nucleotides are TGTGCCAGCCAGGACAGTGGAGCTAACTATGGCTACACCTTC. Its protein is CASQDSGANYGYTF.

V and J are TRBV6-2 or TRBV6-3 and TRBJ2-7; 11 bases map to TRBD2. V gave up 2 bases and J gave up 5 bases; unmatched junction bases: 5. Looked up from germline, CDR1 is MNHEY and CDR2 is SVGEGT. The CDR3 is 15 residues long. CDR3 region: CASSYGPSGRNEQYF. In DNA, the CDR3 is TGTGCCAGCAGTTACGGCCCTAGCGGGAGGAACGAGCAGTACTTC.

This chain joins TRBV29-1 and TRBJ1-1, with D maybe TRBD1 (5 bases). Between the trimmed V and J ends, which lost 7 bases and 4 bases, there was a span of 16 bases. This CDR3 has 13 amino acids. Germline-derived CDR1 and CDR2 are SQVTM and ANQGSEA. The DNA of the CDR3 is TGCAGCGCCCCGGACGGGGGAGGCACTGAAGCTTTCTTT. Translating gives CSAPDGGGTEAFF.

This chain uses TRBV5-4 with TRBJ2-2; maybe TRBD1 (6 bases). The V gene's germline CDR1 is SGHNT and CDR2 YYREEE (reference sequence). Trimming pared 1 base from V and 2 bases from J, leaving 12 bases between. The CDR3 is made up of 16 amino acids. CDR3 amino acids: CASSLYRVINTGELFF. DNA of the CDR3: TGTGCCAGCAGCTTGTACAGGGTAATTAACACCGGGGAGCTGTTTTTT. Looking up the rest from reference TRBV5-4 and TRBJ2-2 gives the full variable domain: ETGVTQSPTHLIKTRGQQVTLRCSSQSGHNTVSWYQQALGQGPQFIFQYYREEENGRGNFPPRFSGLQFPNYSSELNVNALELDDSALYLCASSLYRVINTGELFFGEGSRLTVL.

The rearrangement links TRBV12-3 or TRBV12-4 to TRBJ2-2, with no clear D. This CDR3 has 13 residues. V was clipped by 6 bases and J by 6 bases, with 11 bases between them. The CDR3 sequence: CASRRRRPGELFF. The CDR3 DNA reads as TGTGCCAGCAGGCGCCGCAGGCCCGGGGAGCTGTTTTTT.

V is TRBV5-1 and J is TRBJ2-7, with TRBD1 matching 11 bases. Losses at the gene ends were 2 bases for V and 2 bases for J; bases not matched to a gene: 6. The CDR3 is 16 residues long. Germline assignment: CDR1 SGHRS and CDR2 YFSETQ. The CDR3 DNA is TGCGCCAGCAGCTTACTACCGGGACAGGGGGCCTACGAGCAGTACTTC. Translating gives CASSLLPGQGAYEQYF.